These 2 T cell receptor beta chains were sequenced from one sample in a study of siplizumab effects on memory and regulatory T cells (dated by TCRdb to 2018 to 2020). The library was generated by the immunoSEQ multiplex PCR assay. TCRdb carries this immuneACCESS record with in-frame sequences only. Its versions omit some clonotypes, under half of them owing to an unresolved V gene in the studies checked, with the rest unexplained. The sample table shows about 12,000 clones, and around 40% are seen once. About 9.4% of the sample is held by the ten biggest clonotypes. These TCRs' antigens remain unknown. For about six days, cells in the mixed lymphocyte reaction were kept in coculture at 37 degrees C. Sequences were obtained from CFSE-low (dividing) CD8+ T cells sorted from an allogeneic mixed lymphocyte reaction. The receptors derive from a human donor in good health; the cells came from an allogeneic mixed lymphocyte reaction.

V is TRBV13 and J is TRBJ2-3; D might be TRBD2 (7 bases). CDR3 length: 15 amino acids. Germline CDR1 reads PRHDT; CDR2 reads FYEKMQ (reference sequence). V dropped 3 bases and J dropped 5 bases, with 15 bases sitting between them. CDR3 residues: CASSFVGEGEDTQYF. The CDR3 bases are TGTGCCAGCAGCTTTGTGGGGGAGGGGGAAGATACGCAGTATTTT.

The J gene is TRBJ2-2, the V gene TRBV13; D remains unclear. With 0 bases removed from V and 4 bases from J, the gap between germline ends came to 3 bases. The CDR3 contains 13 residues. CDR1 and CDR2 from the germline V gene are PRHDT and FYEKMQ (reference sequence). As DNA, the CDR3 is TGTGCCAGCAGCTTAGGCGGCACCGGGGAGCTGTTTTTT. This codes for CASSLGGTGELFF.